Shown below are 7 T cell receptor beta chains from a single sample sequenced in a study of blood T cell repertoires in COVID-19. Clones were read by immunoSEQ multiplex PCR, and TCRdb kept only the in-frame ones, dropping some. The data show about 49,000 clones, about 89% seen once. Sequencing input: peripheral blood. The receptors here all came from a human donor in a cohort sampled during active COVID-19.

The gene calls are TRBV9 and TRBJ2-3; D might be TRBD1 (6 bases). The CDR3 is 15 amino acids. Per germline, CDR1 SGDLS and CDR2 YYNGEE. Trimming shortened V by 0 bases and J by 6 bases, and 14 bases separated the two germline ends. The CDR3 DNA is TGTGCCAGCAGCGTAGTTACAGGGACGATGGATACGCAGTATTTT. It is translated as CASSVVTGTMDTQYF. The full variable domain, completed using reference TRBV9 and TRBJ2-3, is DSGVTQTPKHLITATGQRVTLRCSPRSGDLSVYWYQQSLDQGLQFLIQYYNGEERAKGNILERFSAQQFPDLHSELNLSSLELGDSALYFCASSVVTGTMDTQYFGPGTRLTVL.

This chain joins TRBV13 and TRBJ2-2, with a tentative D call TRBD1 (6 bases). Trimming removed 2 bases from V and 4 bases from J, with 14 bases in between. The CDR3 covers 16 residues. From germline, CDR1 is PRHDT and CDR2 FYEKMQ (reference sequence). CDR3 sequence (DNA): TGTGCCAGCAGCTTATACCAGGGGATGCGCACCGGGGAGCTGTTTTTT. Protein sequence: CASSLYQGMRTGELFF.

This clone was found a few times. The J gene is TRBJ2-2, the V gene TRBV19, with D possibly matching TRBD1 (6 bases). Germline V lookup: CDR1 LNHDA, CDR2 SQIVND (reference sequence). Trimming removed 9 bases at V and 6 bases at J, with 14 bases between. The CDR3 covers 13 residues. The CDR3 here is CASQTGSAGELFF. For the CDR3, the DNA is TGTGCCAGCCAAACAGGGTCCGCCGGGGAGCTGTTTTTT.

The chain links TRBV4-1 to TRBJ2-5, with TRBD2 identical over 11 bases. The length of the CDR3 is 19 residues. The germline CDR1 and CDR2 sequences are MGHRA and YSYEKL. V shed 4 bases, J shed 2 bases, and the junction held 15 bases outside the gene matches. The CDR3 loop reads CASSPMGVAGGRWQETQYF. CDR3 nucleotides: TGCGCCAGCAGCCCGATGGGGGTAGCGGGAGGGAGATGGCAAGAGACCCAGTACTTC.

This chain uses TRBV2 with TRBJ2-7; possible D gene TRBD1, 6 bases. The CDR3 has 15 residues. V lost 5 bases, J lost 7 bases, and 21 bases lay in between. Germline-derived CDR1 and CDR2 are SNHLY and FYNNEI. The CDR3 region has the DNA TGTGCCAGCAGTCAACAGGGCCCCCTGAGCGGTGAGCAGTACTTC. Translated: CASSQQGPLSGEQYF.

This clone was counted once. The rearrangement links TRBV9 to TRBJ2-3; 12 bases map to TRBD2. J gave up 4 bases and V 2 bases, and 5 bases lay outside the gene matches. Germline lookup yields CDR1 SGDLS and CDR2 YYNGEE. The CDR3 sequence is 16 residues long. CDR3 residues: CASSVASGRGPDTQYF. DNA of the CDR3: TGTGCCAGCAGCGTGGCTAGCGGGAGGGGCCCAGATACGCAGTATTTT.

This chain uses TRBV28 with TRBJ2-7; D is perhaps TRBD1 (6 bases). Trimming removed 5 bases from V and 2 bases from J, with 16 bases in between. This CDR3 has 15 amino acids. CDR1 is MDHEN, CDR2 SYDVKM, per germline. The CDR3 loop reads CASSTPDRRAYEQYF. The CDR3 region has the DNA TGTGCCAGCAGTACCCCCGACAGGCGGGCCTACGAGCAGTACTTC.